The T cell receptor (beta chain) described here comes from a study of T-cell memory formation after mild COVID-19 (dated by TCRdb to 2020 to 2022). Notes on the research overall: TCR sequence clusters from the two donors were found to be largely donor specific. The cohort was made up of two young adult volunteers, one female and one male, who were previously healthy. In a couple of donors, T-cell clones that expanded and contracted after mild COVID-19 were tracked by sequencing TCRalpha and TCRbeta repertoires over time. What the study reported, not specific to this receptor: Some responding clones were found in pre-infection memory, which suggests that pre-existing cross-reactive memory T cells took part in the SARS-CoV-2 response. Only a couple of mild cases were covered in the study, and larger cohorts including severe cases with pre-infection samples were considered necessary. Contracting CD4+ clones were located mainly in the CM and EM memory subsets, whereas CD8+ clones were found to be enriched in EMRA. From day 15 to 85, contracting clones showed balanced CD4/CD8 phenotypes, whereas a second wave of clones that expanded from day 15 to 37 leaned towards CD4+. The second-wave clones that peaked on day 37 were not confirmed to be SARS-CoV-2 specific.

A few counts support this clonotype. This clone's antigen is unknown. Per-base qualities were not stored, and no clone one base away is much larger. The CDR3 contains 16 residues, cysteine and phenylalanine counted. The DNA shown is the 48-base CDR3, in frame from base 1. Trimming removed 6 bases from V and 2 bases from J, leaving 18 bases between the germline ends. The sequencing machine was an Illumina NovaSeq 6000. cDNA libraries for TCRalpha and TCRbeta were prepared by 5'RACE using constant-segment primers, with sample barcodes and unique molecular identifiers added. Trizol reagent was used to extract RNA from every sample. Amplification of the libraries took two PCR steps, and the second step added a second sample barcode plus Illumina TruSeq adapters. Libraries were sequenced on an Illumina NovaSeq with 2 x 150 bp paired-end reads. Concerning the study's data processing: Reads were demultiplexed and collapsed into UMI-guided consensus sequences with migec v1.2.7. Using mixcr v2.1.11, the UMI consensuses were aligned to TRA and TRB V and J templates and assembled into clonotypes. A clonotype was counted as expanded or contracted only when both edgeR and NoisET called the clonotype significant, with the noise models trained on biological replicates. For edgeR calls, the cutoffs were a false discovery rate-adjusted p below 0.01 and a log2 fold-change threshold of 1. PCA with hierarchical clustering of max-normalized trajectories of the 1000 most abundant clonotypes was used as exploratory dynamics analysis. Each responding clone was given a CD4 or CD8 phenotype based on the CD4+ and CD8+ repertoires, which had been sequenced separately. The raw public data were reprocessed by TCRdb itself: fastp quality trimming at Q25, MiXCR clonotype calling, in-frame beta chains only. Entries that share a CDR3 protein sequence are merged under the most common genes and DNA. TCRdb's processing, not the authors', yielded these V and J calls. The sample profile shows about 160,000 distinct CDR3 sequences; 30% to 35% of them were found once. Clones ranked in the top ten supply 12% of the sample.

Ficoll-Paque density gradient centrifugation was used to isolate PBMCs. The sequence is built from TRBV12-3 or TRBV12-4 and TRBJ2-3; the D gene is perhaps TRBD1 or TRBD2, as each covers 5 bases. The clonotype comes from an adult woman who had mild COVID-19 (a few samples of this study predate the infection). The sample titles of this study are shuffled in the database, so cell type and time point are left out; the donor was told from shared clones. Material for sequencing was PBMCs or a T cell subset sorted from them (not recorded which). In nucleotide form, the sequence is TGTGCCAGCAGCCCTTCCGGGGCACTACCCACAGATACGCAGTATTTT. Its protein reads: CASSPSGALPTDTQYF.